This T cell receptor beta chain was identified in a study of T cells in Graves' hyperthyroidism and ophthalmopathy. Comments on this clonotype: The antigen is undetermined.

Germline trimming cut 7 bases from V and 0 bases from J; bases unmatched to any gene: 3. Germline CDR1 and CDR2: MNHNS and SASEGT. The CDR3 loop spans 15 amino acids. Study-level points and caveats: Most expanded thyroid clonotypes above 0.001 recurred in blood.

RNA transcripts provided the source from which TCR beta CDR3 regions were amplified. TCR CDR3 regions were first amplified by RT-PCR with HTBI primers. MiXCR, applied by TCRdb to the multiplex PCR reads, yields one record per CDR3 protein. In the table there are fewer than 900,000 distinct CDR3 sequences, roughly 17% of which are singletons. Newly diagnosed hyperthyroidism patients aged 18 to 65 years had disease lasting under 2 months. The receptor's source is a man aged 18 to 30 with Graves' hyperthyroidism. The V call is TRBV6-1, the J call TRBJ2-2; 9 positions match TRBD2. The material sequenced was blood. This CDR3 is CASIGGRANTGELFF. The DNA for the CDR3 is TGTGCCAGCATTGGCGGGAGGGCGAACACCGGGGAGCTGTTTTTT.